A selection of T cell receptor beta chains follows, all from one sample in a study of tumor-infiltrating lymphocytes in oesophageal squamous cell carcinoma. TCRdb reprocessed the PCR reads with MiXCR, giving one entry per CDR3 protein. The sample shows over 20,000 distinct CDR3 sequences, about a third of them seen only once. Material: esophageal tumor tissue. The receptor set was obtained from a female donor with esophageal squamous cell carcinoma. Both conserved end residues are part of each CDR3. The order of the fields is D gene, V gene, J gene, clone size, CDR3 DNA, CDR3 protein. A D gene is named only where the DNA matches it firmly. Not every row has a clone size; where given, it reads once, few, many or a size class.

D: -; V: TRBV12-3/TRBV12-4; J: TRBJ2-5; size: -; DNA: TGTGCCAGCAGTACTAGGGAGGGGGGGTGGACCCAGTACTTC; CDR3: CASSTREGGWTQYF
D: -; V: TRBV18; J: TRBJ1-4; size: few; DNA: TGTGCCAGCTCACCACGGGGCACCGCAACTAATGAAAAACTGTTTTTT; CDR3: CASSPRGTATNEKLFF
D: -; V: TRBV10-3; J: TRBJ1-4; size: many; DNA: TGTGCCATCAGTGCCACAGGCGAAAATGAAAAACTGTTTTTT; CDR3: CAISATGENEKLFF
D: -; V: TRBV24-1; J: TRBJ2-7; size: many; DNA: TGTGCCACCAGTGAAGGGACAAGTGGGGCCCAGTACTTC; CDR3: CATSEGTSGAQYF
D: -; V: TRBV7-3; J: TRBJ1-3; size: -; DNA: TGTGCCAGCAGCCCACGCCCTCAGGGGAACACCATATATTTT; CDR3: CASSPRPQGNTIYF
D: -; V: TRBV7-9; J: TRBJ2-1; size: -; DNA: TGTGCCAGCAGCTTGAATCAATTGGAACCCTACGAGCAGTTCTTC; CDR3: CASSLNQLEPYEQFF
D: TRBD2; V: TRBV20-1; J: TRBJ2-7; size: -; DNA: TGCAGTGCTAGTCCCGTCGGGGGGGCCAGTGAGCAGTACTTC; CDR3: CSASPVGGASEQYF
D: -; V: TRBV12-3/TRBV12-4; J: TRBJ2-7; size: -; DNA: TGTGCCAGCAGTAAAAGGTCCTACGAGCAGTACTTC; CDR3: CASSKRSYEQYF
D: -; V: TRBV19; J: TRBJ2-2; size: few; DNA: TGTGCCAGTAGTATTTTGTGGAGTACCGGGGAGCTGTTTTTT; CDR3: CASSILWSTGELFF
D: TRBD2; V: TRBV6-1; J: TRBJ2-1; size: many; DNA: TGTGCCAGCAGCGAGACTAGCGGCCCATACAATGAGCAGTTCTTC; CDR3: CASSETSGPYNEQFF
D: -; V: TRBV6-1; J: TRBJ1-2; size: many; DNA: TGTGCCAGCAGCTCCCCAGGACAGACGCGTGGCTACACCTTC; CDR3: CASSSPGQTRGYTF
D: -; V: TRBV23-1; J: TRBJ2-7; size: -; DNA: TGCGCCAGCAGTCAGCGGGCCTCCTACGAGCAGTACTTC; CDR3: CASSQRASYEQYF
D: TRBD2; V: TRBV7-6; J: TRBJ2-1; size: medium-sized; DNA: TGTGCCAGCAGACTTAGCGGGAGGTACAATGAGCAGTTCTTC; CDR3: CASRLSGRYNEQFF
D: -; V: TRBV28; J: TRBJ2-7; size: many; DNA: TGTGCCAGCACCCCCGCTAGCGAAACCTACGAGCAGTACTTC; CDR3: CASTPASETYEQYF
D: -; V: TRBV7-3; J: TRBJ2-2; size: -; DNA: TGTGCCAGCAGGGCACTTGGGGGTCCGAACACCGGGGAGCTGTTTTTT; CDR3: CASRALGGPNTGELFF
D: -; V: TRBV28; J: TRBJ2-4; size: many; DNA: TGTGCCAGCAGCCCTGATGGGGACGCCGAAAACATTCAGTACTTC; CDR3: CASSPDGDAENIQYF
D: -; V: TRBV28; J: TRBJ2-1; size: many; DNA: TGTGCCAGCACCTATGGGGGCTTGGTGGGTGAGCAGTTCTTC; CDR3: CASTYGGLVGEQFF
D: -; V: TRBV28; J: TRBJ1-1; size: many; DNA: TGTGCCAGCAGGCGGGAGGGGGGGGTTAGGGCTGAAGCTTTCTTT; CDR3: CASRREGGVRAEAFF